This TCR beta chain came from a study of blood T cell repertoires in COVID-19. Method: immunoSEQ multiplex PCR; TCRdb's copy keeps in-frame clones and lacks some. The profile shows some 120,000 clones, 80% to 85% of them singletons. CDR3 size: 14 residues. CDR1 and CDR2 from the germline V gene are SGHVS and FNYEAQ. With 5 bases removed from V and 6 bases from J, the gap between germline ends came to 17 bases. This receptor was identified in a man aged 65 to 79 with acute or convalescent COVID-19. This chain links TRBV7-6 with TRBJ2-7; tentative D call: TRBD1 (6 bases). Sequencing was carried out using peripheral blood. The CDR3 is CASSDSRDTIEQYF. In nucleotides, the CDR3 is TGTGCCAGCAGCGACTCCCGGGACACCATCGAGCAGTACTTC.